Listed below are T cell receptor beta chains from one sample, sequenced in a study of cytomegalovirus exposure and HLA in healthy donors. Sequencing was performed with immunoSEQ multiplex PCR; in TCRdb, only in-frame clones are kept and a portion is missing. The sample shows about 140,000 clones, around four fifths of them seen only once. The specimen was PBMCs. The receptor set was obtained from a male donor in good health and CMV-seropositive. CDR3s include the opening cysteine and the closing phenylalanine or tryptophan. The D gene is left open where the match is weak. Not every row has a clone size; where given, it reads once, few, many or a size class.

D gene: .
clone size: .
V gene: TRBV19
J gene: TRBJ1-1
CDR3 protein: CASRGLIMNTEAFF
CDR3 DNA: TGTGCCAGTAGAGGACTGATTATGAACACTGAAGCTTTCTTT

D gene: .
clone size: .
V gene: TRBV19
J gene: TRBJ2-7
CDR3 protein: CASSMGGETYEQYF
CDR3 DNA: TGTGCCAGTAGTATGGGGGGTGAAACCTACGAGCAGTACTTC

D gene: TRBD2
clone size: once
V gene: TRBV2
J gene: TRBJ2-1
CDR3 protein: CASGPSTSGISEQFF
CDR3 DNA: TGTGCCAGCGGGCCATCGACTAGCGGGATTAGCGAGCAGTTCTTC

D gene: .
clone size: .
V gene: TRBV29-1
J gene: TRBJ1-1
CDR3 protein: CSAEGSAGASTEAFF
CDR3 DNA: TGCAGCGCTGAGGGTTCGGCAGGGGCGAGCACTGAAGCTTTCTTT

D gene: TRBD1
clone size: .
V gene: TRBV7-8
J gene: TRBJ1-5
CDR3 protein: CASSPWDRGNQPQHF
CDR3 DNA: TGTGCCAGCAGCCCCTGGGACAGGGGGAATCAGCCCCAGCATTTT

D gene: TRBD2
clone size: few
V gene: TRBV4-2
J gene: TRBJ2-1
CDR3 protein: CASTPASGTSGSRTEQFF
CDR3 DNA: TGTGCCAGCACCCCAGCGTCTGGAACTAGCGGGAGTCGCACTGAGCAGTTCTTC

D gene: .
clone size: .
V gene: TRBV6-5
J gene: TRBJ1-2
CDR3 protein: CASRRRTDSPYGYTF
CDR3 DNA: TGTGCCAGCAGACGGAGAACGGACAGCCCCTATGGCTACACCTTC

D gene: .
clone size: .
V gene: TRBV19
J gene: TRBJ1-1
CDR3 protein: CASSPTVNTEAFF
CDR3 DNA: TGTGCCAGTAGTCCAACGGTGAACACTGAAGCTTTCTTT

D gene: .
clone size: .
V gene: TRBV27
J gene: TRBJ1-5
CDR3 protein: CASRSLYSNQPQHF
CDR3 DNA: TGTGCCAGCAGATCACTTTATAGCAATCAGCCCCAGCATTTT

D gene: .
clone size: .
V gene: TRBV6-6
J gene: TRBJ2-1
CDR3 protein: CASSYTRNNNEQFF
CDR3 DNA: TGTGCCAGCAGTTATACTAGGAATAACAATGAGCAGTTCTTC

D gene: .
clone size: .
V gene: TRBV30
J gene: TRBJ2-3
CDR3 protein: CAGLGDTDTQYF
CDR3 DNA: TGTGCCGGACTTGGGGACACAGATACGCAGTATTTT

D gene: TRBD2
clone size: .
V gene: TRBV7-7
J gene: TRBJ2-2
CDR3 protein: CASSLTGTSIGGELFF
CDR3 DNA: TGTGCTAGCAGCCTTACCGGGACTAGTATTGGCGGGGAGCTGTTTTTT

D gene: .
clone size: .
V gene: TRBV5-1
J gene: TRBJ2-1
CDR3 protein: CASSTDYGSQFF
CDR3 DNA: TGCGCCAGCAGTACAGACTACGGATCGCAGTTCTTC

D gene: TRBD1
clone size: .
V gene: TRBV19
J gene: TRBJ1-5
CDR3 protein: CASTYRGQGAGQPQHF
CDR3 DNA: TGTGCCAGTACCTACCGGGGACAGGGGGCAGGGCAGCCCCAGCATTTT

D gene: .
clone size: .
V gene: TRBV29-1
J gene: TRBJ2-5
CDR3 protein: CSVARGGQETQYF
CDR3 DNA: TGCAGCGTTGCCAGGGGTGGGCAAGAGACCCAGTACTTC

D gene: .
clone size: .
V gene: TRBV16
J gene: TRBJ2-1
CDR3 protein: CASSQDFGTRLEMFF
CDR3 DNA: TGTGCCAGCAGCCAAGATTTCGGTACGAGGCTAGAAATGTTCTTC

D gene: .
clone size: .
V gene: TRBV28
J gene: TRBJ2-2
CDR3 protein: CASSLSTGELFF
CDR3 DNA: TGTGCCAGCAGTTTGTCGACCGGGGAGCTGTTTTTT

D gene: .
clone size: .
V gene: TRBV10-3
J gene: TRBJ2-7
CDR3 protein: CAISGERFDFNEQYF
CDR3 DNA: TGTGCCATCAGTGGGGAGAGGTTCGATTTTAACGAGCAGTACTTC

D gene: .
clone size: .
V gene: TRBV20-1
J gene: TRBJ2-5
CDR3 protein: CSASEETQYF
CDR3 DNA: TGCAGTGCTAGCGAGGAGACCCAGTACTTC

D gene: TRBD2
clone size: .
V gene: TRBV28
J gene: TRBJ2-7
CDR3 protein: CASSAGGTNSYEQYF
CDR3 DNA: TGTGCCAGCAGCGCGGGAGGCACTAACTCCTACGAGCAGTACTTC

D gene: .
clone size: few
V gene: TRBV9
J gene: TRBJ1-2
CDR3 protein: CASSVADSIYGYTF
CDR3 DNA: TGTGCCAGCAGCGTAGCGGACTCTATCTATGGCTACACCTTC

D gene: TRBD1
clone size: .
V gene: TRBV7-2
J gene: TRBJ2-7
CDR3 protein: CASSTRQGSSYEQYF
CDR3 DNA: TGTGCCAGCAGCACCAGACAGGGGTCCTCCTACGAGCAGTACTTC

D gene: .
clone size: .
V gene: TRBV27
J gene: TRBJ1-6
CDR3 protein: CASSLSRDVDSPLHF
CDR3 DNA: TGTGCCAGCAGTTTATCGCGCGATGTCGATTCACCCCTCCACTTT

D gene: .
clone size: .
V gene: TRBV6-5
J gene: TRBJ2-1
CDR3 protein: CASSPNSGEQFF
CDR3 DNA: TGTGCCAGCAGTCCAAACTCCGGGGAGCAGTTCTTC

D gene: .
clone size: .
V gene: TRBV4-2
J gene: TRBJ1-2
CDR3 protein: CASSQEIRSNYGYTF
CDR3 DNA: TGTGCCAGCAGCCAAGAGATTCGGTCTAACTATGGCTACACCTTC

D gene: TRBD2
clone size: .
V gene: TRBV5-4
J gene: TRBJ2-5
CDR3 protein: CASSLLREGGLETQYF
CDR3 DNA: TGTGCCAGCAGCTTGTTGCGGGAGGGGGGTTTGGAGACCCAGTACTTC

D gene: TRBD1
clone size: .
V gene: TRBV9
J gene: TRBJ2-7
CDR3 protein: CASSVGDRMYEQYF
CDR3 DNA: TGTGCCAGCAGCGTAGGGGACAGGATGTACGAGCAGTACTTC

D gene: .
clone size: few
V gene: TRBV19
J gene: TRBJ2-7
CDR3 protein: CASSMTAGGNEQYF
CDR3 DNA: TGTGCCAGTAGTATGACGGCCGGAGGAAACGAGCAGTACTTC

D gene: .
clone size: once
V gene: TRBV7-9
J gene: TRBJ2-5
CDR3 protein: CASRGGEETQYF
CDR3 DNA: TGTGCCTCACGAGGGGGGGAAGAGACCCAGTACTTC

D gene: .
clone size: .
V gene: TRBV25-1
J gene: TRBJ2-5
CDR3 protein: CASSRLPRRGGKETQYF
CDR3 DNA: TGTGCCAGCAGTCGCCTACCCCGGAGGGGCGGGAAAGAGACCCAGTACTTC

D gene: TRBD1
clone size: .
V gene: TRBV5-1
J gene: TRBJ1-1
CDR3 protein: CASSLGQGRGTEAFF
CDR3 DNA: TGCGCCAGCAGCTTGGGACAGGGAAGAGGGACTGAAGCTTTCTTT

D gene: TRBD1
clone size: .
V gene: TRBV30
J gene: TRBJ1-1
CDR3 protein: CAWGTGDLWNTEAFF
CDR3 DNA: TGTGCCTGGGGGACAGGGGATCTGTGGAACACTGAAGCTTTCTTT

D gene: .
clone size: few
V gene: TRBV2
J gene: TRBJ1-5
CDR3 protein: CASSEFRGRQPQHF
CDR3 DNA: TGTGCCAGCAGTGAATTTCGAGGGCGTCAGCCCCAGCATTTT

D gene: .
clone size: .
V gene: TRBV5-4
J gene: TRBJ2-3
CDR3 protein: CASSYGLTFTDTQYF
CDR3 DNA: TGTGCCAGCAGCTACGGACTGACCTTCACAGATACGCAGTATTTT

D gene: .
clone size: once
V gene: TRBV7-7
J gene: TRBJ2-7
CDR3 protein: CASSLGLGAYEQYF
CDR3 DNA: TGTGCTAGCAGCTTAGGCCTAGGAGCCTACGAGCAGTACTTC

D gene: TRBD1
clone size: .
V gene: TRBV4-1
J gene: TRBJ1-1
CDR3 protein: CASSALQGARTEAFF
CDR3 DNA: TGCGCCAGCAGCGCATTACAGGGGGCTAGGACTGAAGCTTTCTTT

D gene: TRBD1
clone size: .
V gene: TRBV15
J gene: TRBJ2-3
CDR3 protein: CATSSTGGEVTADTQYF
CDR3 DNA: TGTGCCACCAGCAGCACAGGGGGCGAGGTAACGGCAGATACGCAGTATTTT

D gene: .
clone size: .
V gene: TRBV10-1
J gene: TRBJ2-4
CDR3 protein: CASSASGYVVQYF
CDR3 DNA: TGCGCCAGCAGTGCCTCAGGGTACGTCGTTCAGTACTTC

D gene: .
clone size: .
V gene: TRBV6-4
J gene: TRBJ1-2
CDR3 protein: CASSDSNRDHGYTF
CDR3 DNA: TGTGCCAGCAGTGACTCGAACAGGGACCATGGCTACACCTTC

D gene: .
clone size: .
V gene: TRBV11-2
J gene: TRBJ2-4
CDR3 protein: CASSLVAGGENIQYF
CDR3 DNA: TGTGCCAGCAGCTTAGTGGCCGGCGGAGAAAACATTCAGTACTTC

D gene: .
clone size: .
V gene: TRBV4-2
J gene: TRBJ1-5
CDR3 protein: CASSQQNQPQHF
CDR3 DNA: TGTGCCAGCAGCCAACAGAATCAGCCCCAGCATTTT

D gene: TRBD1
clone size: .
V gene: TRBV28
J gene: TRBJ2-3
CDR3 protein: CASTFRQGYSTDTQYF
CDR3 DNA: TGTGCCAGCACCTTCCGACAGGGCTACTCCACAGATACGCAGTATTTT

D gene: .
clone size: .
V gene: TRBV6-5
J gene: TRBJ1-4
CDR3 protein: CATRQVDNEKLFF
CDR3 DNA: TGTGCCACAAGACAGGTGGATAATGAAAAACTGTTTTTT

D gene: .
clone size: .
V gene: TRBV7-2
J gene: TRBJ2-4
CDR3 protein: CASSGDRTLAKNIQYF
CDR3 DNA: TGTGCCAGCAGCGGTGACAGAACCCTAGCCAAAAACATTCAGTACTTC

D gene: TRBD1
clone size: once
V gene: TRBV5-1
J gene: TRBJ1-1
CDR3 protein: CASSEGQVRRTEAFF
CDR3 DNA: TGCGCCAGCAGCGAGGGACAGGTTCGAAGGACTGAAGCTTTCTTT